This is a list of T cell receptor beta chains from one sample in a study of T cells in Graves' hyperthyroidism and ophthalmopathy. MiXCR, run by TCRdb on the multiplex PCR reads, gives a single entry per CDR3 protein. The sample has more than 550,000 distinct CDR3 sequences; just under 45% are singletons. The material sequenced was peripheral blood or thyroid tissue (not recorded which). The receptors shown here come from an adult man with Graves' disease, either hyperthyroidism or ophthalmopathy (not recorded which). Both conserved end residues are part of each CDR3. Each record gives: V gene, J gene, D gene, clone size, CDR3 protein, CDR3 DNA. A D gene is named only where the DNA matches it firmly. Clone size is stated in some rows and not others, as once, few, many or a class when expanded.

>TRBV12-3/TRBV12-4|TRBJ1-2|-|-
CASSWAKGYTF
TGTGCCAGCAGTTGGGCCAAGGGCTACACCTTC
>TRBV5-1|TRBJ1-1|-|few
CASTDGIDAEAFF
TGCGCCAGCACCGACGGTATAGACGCTGAAGCTTTCTTT
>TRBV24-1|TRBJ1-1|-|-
CATGYTEAFF
TGTGCCACCGGGTACACTGAAGCTTTCTTT
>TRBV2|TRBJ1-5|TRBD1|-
CASRTGGVGNQPQHF
TGTGCCAGCAGGACAGGGGGTGTTGGCAATCAGCCCCAGCATTTT
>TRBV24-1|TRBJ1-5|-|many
CATSGGVNSNQPQHF
TGTGCCACCAGTGGTGGGGTTAATAGCAATCAGCCCCAGCATTTT
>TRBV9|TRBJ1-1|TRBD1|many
CASSPSGGTGQSEAFF
TGTGCCAGCAGCCCCTCAGGAGGGACAGGGCAGTCTGAAGCTTTCTTT
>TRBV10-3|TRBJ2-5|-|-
CAISESSGGLQETQYF
TGTGCCATCAGTGAGTCGTCCGGGGGGCTTCAAGAGACCCAGTACTTC
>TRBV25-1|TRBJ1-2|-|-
CASSEPHRAGYTF
TGTGCCAGCAGTGAGCCTCACAGGGCTGGCTACACCTTC
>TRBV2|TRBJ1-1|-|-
CASSEAVQDRGTEAFF
TGTGCCAGCAGTGAAGCAGTGCAGGATCGGGGCACTGAAGCTTTCTTT
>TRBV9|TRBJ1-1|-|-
CASSVGGGFKNTEAFF
TGTGCCAGCAGCGTAGGAGGAGGGTTCAAGAACACTGAAGCTTTCTTT
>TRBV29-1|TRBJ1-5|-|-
CSVGPSNQPQHF
TGCAGCGTGGGGCCGAGCAATCAGCCCCAGCATTTT
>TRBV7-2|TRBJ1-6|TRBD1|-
CASSDRDSYNSPLHF
TGTGCCAGCAGCGACAGGGATTCCTATAATTCACCCCTCCACTTT
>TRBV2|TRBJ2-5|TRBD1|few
CASSSTGTGAETQYF
TGTGCCAGCAGTTCCACCGGGACAGGGGCTGAGACCCAGTACTTC
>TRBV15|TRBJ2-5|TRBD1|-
CATSRGRTGEETQYF
TGTGCCACCAGCAGAGGCAGGACAGGCGAAGAGACCCAGTACTTC
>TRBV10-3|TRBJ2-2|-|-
CASSPLGNTGELFF
TGTGCCAGCAGTCCTCTGGGGAACACCGGGGAGCTGTTTTTT
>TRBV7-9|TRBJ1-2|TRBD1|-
CASSGTGTGLYGYTF
TGTGCCAGCAGCGGGACAGGGACAGGCCTCTATGGCTACACCTTC
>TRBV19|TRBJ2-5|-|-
CASSIGGYHQETQYF
TGTGCCAGTAGTATAGGGGGTTACCACCAAGAGACCCAGTACTTC
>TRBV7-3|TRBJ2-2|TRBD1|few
CASSILTGFGGGELFF
TGTGCCAGCAGCATTCTGACAGGGTTTGGAGGCGGGGAGCTGTTTTTT
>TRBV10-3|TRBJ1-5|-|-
CAISGSLDNQPQHF
TGTGCCATCAGTGGCAGTTTGGACAATCAGCCCCAGCATTTT
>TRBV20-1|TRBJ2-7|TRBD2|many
CSARPSGGAYEQYF
TGCAGTGCTAGGCCTAGCGGGGGGGCCTACGAGCAGTACTTC
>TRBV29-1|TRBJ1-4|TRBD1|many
CSVPDLGQGNEKLFF
TGCAGCGTTCCCGACCTGGGACAGGGAAATGAAAAACTGTTTTTT
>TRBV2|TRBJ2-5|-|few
CASSPTAGQETQYF
TGTGCCAGCAGTCCTACTGCGGGCCAAGAGACCCAGTACTTC
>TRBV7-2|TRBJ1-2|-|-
CASSLVRVRNYGYTF
TGTGCCAGCAGCTTGGTCAGGGTCCGTAACTATGGCTACACCTTC
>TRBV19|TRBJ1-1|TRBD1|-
CASSPVTGRLSTEAFF
TGTGCCAGTAGTCCGGTGACAGGGAGGTTAAGCACTGAAGCTTTCTTT
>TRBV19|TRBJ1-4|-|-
CASSLRRFSREKLFF
TGTGCCAGTAGTCTACGGAGATTCTCCCGTGAAAAACTGTTTTTT
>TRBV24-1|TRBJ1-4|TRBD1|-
CAWSPGQGWKLFF
TGTGCCTGGAGCCCGGGACAGGGTTGGAAACTGTTTTTT
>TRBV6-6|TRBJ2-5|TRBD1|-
CATGTGSRIETQYF
TGTGCCACCGGGACAGGGTCAAGGATTGAGACCCAGTACTTC